Shown below are 10 T cell receptor beta chains from a single sample sequenced in a study of CD8 T cells in Susac syndrome. Reverse transcription used roughly 0.45 to 1 ug RNA and random hexamers. TCRdb re-derived calls from the immunoSEQ multiplex PCR reads in MiXCR, one entry per CDR3 protein. The sample holds 160,000 or so distinct CDR3 sequences, roughly 94% seen once. Sequencing was carried out using CD8+ T cells from PBMCs. All receptors derive from a human donor with multiple sclerosis.

The chain links TRBV29-1 to TRBJ2-1; the match to TRBD1 covers 8 bases. This CDR3 has 12 residues. Per germline, CDR1 SQVTM and CDR2 ANQGSEA. The junction had 2 bases not matched to a gene; V was cut back by 2 bases and J by 8 bases. The CDR3 spells CSVEQGAYEQFF. The CDR3 DNA sequence: TGCAGCGTTGAACAGGGGGCCTATGAGCAGTTCTTC.

The V gene is TRBV5-1, the J gene TRBJ2-3; a possible D gene is TRBD2 (6 bases). CDR1 and CDR2 from the germline V gene are SGHRS and YFSETQ. V was trimmed by 2 bases and J by 0 bases, leaving 7 bases between them. The CDR3 sequence is 14 residues long. As DNA, the CDR3 is TGCGCCAGCAGCTTCCTAGCGAGCACAGATACGCAGTATTTT. It encodes CASSFLASTDTQYF.

This sequence joins TRBV27 and TRBJ1-5; D is possibly TRBD1 (5 bases). Trimming shortened V by 2 bases and J by 4 bases, and 12 bases separated the two germline ends. The CDR3 covers 15 residues. Per germline, CDR1 MNHEY and CDR2 SMNVEV (reference sequence). The CDR3 sequence: CASSLTKGENQPQHF. DNA of the CDR3: TGTGCCAGCAGTTTAACGAAAGGGGAAAATCAGCCCCAGCATTTT.

The rearrangement uses TRBV7-2 and TRBJ2-7; no definite D call. V lost 5 bases and J lost 2, with 13 bases in between. The CDR3 runs 14 residues. Germline CDR1 reads SGHTA; CDR2 reads FQGNSA. The CDR3 protein is CASSAPTAPYEQYF. DNA of the CDR3: TGTGCCAGCAGCGCCCCGACTGCCCCCTACGAGCAGTACTTC.

V is TRBV28 and J is TRBJ2-3; 14 bases match TRBD2. The CDR3 runs to 20 residues. Looked up from germline, CDR1 is MDHEN and CDR2 is SYDVKM. V was pared by 6 bases and J by 1 base, with 15 bases of the junction left unmatched. CDR3 sequence (DNA): TGTGCCAGCAGACACCTAGGGGGACTAGCGGGGGTTGGGCGCACAGATACGCAGTATTTT. Protein product: CASRHLGGLAGVGRTDTQYF.

The chain is built from TRBV20-1 and TRBJ2-7; D may be TRBD2 (5 bases). V lost 5 bases and J 3 bases, leaving 8 bases between the germline ends. There are 11 residues in the CDR3. CDR1 is DFQATT, CDR2 SNEGSKA, per germline (reference sequence). The CDR3: CSAEGLYEQYF. CDR3 in DNA: TGCAGTGCTGAGGGTCTCTACGAGCAGTACTTC.

The chain uses TRBV7-8 and TRBJ2-1; TRBD2 is a possible D gene (5 bases). The germline V gene encodes CDR1 SGHVS and CDR2 FQNEAQ. With 1 base removed from V and 8 bases from J, the gap between germline ends came to 15 bases. There are 15 residues in the CDR3. As DNA, the CDR3 is TGTGCCAGCAGCTTAGGTGGCGCTAGCAGCGATGAGCAGTTCTTC. Its protein product is CASSLGGASSDEQFF.

The genes are TRBV5-6 and TRBJ2-6; 9 bases fit TRBD1. J was trimmed by 1 base and V by 3 bases; bases with no gene match: 11. The CDR3 runs to 19 residues. CDR1 and CDR2 from the germline V gene are SGHDT and YYEEEE. The CDR3, as DNA: TGTGCCAGCAGCTCCACGGGACAGGGAACGGGATCTGGGGCCAACGTCCTGACTTTC. Translated, it gives CASSSTGQGTGSGANVLTF.

The chain uses TRBV11-2 and TRBJ2-4; tentatively, D is TRBD2 (5 bases). Germline loops: CDR1 SGHAT, CDR2 FQNNGV. There are 15 residues in the CDR3. The germline V and J ends were trimmed by 3 bases and 12 bases, with 21 bases remaining between them. The CDR3 loop is CASSLESGGLWDQYF. CDR3 nucleotides: TGTGCCAGCAGCTTGGAATCGGGCGGGCTTTGGGATCAGTACTTC.

The chain has TRBV13 and TRBJ1-2; possibly TRBD1 for D (6 bases). V dropped 5 bases and J dropped 4 bases, with 23 bases sitting between them. This CDR3 is built from 17 residues. CDR1 is PRHDT and CDR2 is FYEKMQ in the germline V gene (reference sequence). This chain's CDR3 is CASSLADSLPPRYGYTF. DNA for the CDR3: TGTGCCAGCAGCCTGGCGGACAGTCTCCCCCCCCGCTATGGCTACACCTTC.